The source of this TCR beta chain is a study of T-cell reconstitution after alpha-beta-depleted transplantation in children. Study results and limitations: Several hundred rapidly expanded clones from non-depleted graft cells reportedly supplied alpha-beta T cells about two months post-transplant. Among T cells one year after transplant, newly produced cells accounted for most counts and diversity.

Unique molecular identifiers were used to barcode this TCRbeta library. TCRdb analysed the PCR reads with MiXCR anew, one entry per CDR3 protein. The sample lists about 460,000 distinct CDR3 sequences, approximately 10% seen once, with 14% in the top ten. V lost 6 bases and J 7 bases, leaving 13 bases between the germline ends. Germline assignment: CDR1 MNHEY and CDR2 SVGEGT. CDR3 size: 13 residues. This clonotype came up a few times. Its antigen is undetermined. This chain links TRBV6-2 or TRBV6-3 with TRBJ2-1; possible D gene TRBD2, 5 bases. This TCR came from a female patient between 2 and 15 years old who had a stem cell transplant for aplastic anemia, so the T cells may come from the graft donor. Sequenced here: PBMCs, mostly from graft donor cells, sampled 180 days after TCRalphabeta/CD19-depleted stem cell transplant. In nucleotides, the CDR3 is TGTGCCAGCAGCCTCCCCGGGGTAAATGAGCAGTTCTTC. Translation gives CASSLPGVNEQFF.